Listed below are T cell receptor beta chains from one sample, sequenced in a study of T-cell memory formation after mild COVID-19. Each CDR3 protein gets one entry after TCRdb re-called the 5' RACE reads with MiXCR. Of 200,000 to 300,000 distinct CDR3 sequences listed, 9.4% are singletons. Material for sequencing was PBMCs or a T cell subset sorted from them (not recorded which). The receptors here all came from a man between 18 and 29 years old who had mild COVID-19 (a few samples of this study predate the infection). Cell type and time point are not known. CDR3s include the opening cysteine and the closing phenylalanine or tryptophan. D genes are given only for firm matches. Size tells how often a clone was seen (once, few, many) or the class of an expanded clone, and some rows leave it out.

v_gene: TRBV12-3/TRBV12-4; abundance: few; d_gene: TRBD1; j_gene: TRBJ1-2; CDR3nt: TGTGCCAGCAGGAGACAGGGAGGCAACTATGGCTACACCTTC; CDR3aa: CASRRQGGNYGYTF
v_gene: TRBV27; abundance: few; d_gene: TRBD1; j_gene: TRBJ1-1; CDR3nt: TGTGCCAGCAGTTGGGGACAGGGAGCCACTGAAGCTTTCTTT; CDR3aa: CASSWGQGATEAFF
v_gene: TRBV3-1; abundance: NA; d_gene: NA; j_gene: TRBJ1-1; CDR3nt: TGTGCCAGCACCACAGGACGGACCACTGAAGCTTTCTTT; CDR3aa: CASTTGRTTEAFF
v_gene: TRBV7-3; abundance: NA; d_gene: NA; j_gene: TRBJ1-1; CDR3nt: TGTGCCAGCAGTCCTCGACGGGACACTGAAGCTTTCTTT; CDR3aa: CASSPRRDTEAFF
v_gene: TRBV6-1; abundance: few; d_gene: TRBD1; j_gene: TRBJ1-1; CDR3nt: TGTGCCAGCAGTCCCGGGACAGGGGGTCATACTGAAGCTTTCTTT; CDR3aa: CASSPGTGGHTEAFF
v_gene: TRBV7-8; abundance: NA; d_gene: NA; j_gene: TRBJ2-1; CDR3nt: TGTGCCAGCAGGACAGGAGGCCTGATGAGCTCCTACAATGAGCAGTTCTTC; CDR3aa: CASRTGGLMSSYNEQFF
v_gene: TRBV6-2/TRBV6-3; abundance: few; d_gene: TRBD1; j_gene: TRBJ1-2; CDR3nt: TGTGCCAGCAGCCCCGGACAGGCATTTCGCTACACCTTC; CDR3aa: CASSPGQAFRYTF
v_gene: TRBV2; abundance: NA; d_gene: NA; j_gene: TRBJ2-5; CDR3nt: TGTGCCAGCAGGAGTGCATGGCGGGCTCAAGAGACCCAGTACTTC; CDR3aa: CASRSAWRAQETQYF
v_gene: TRBV9; abundance: few; d_gene: NA; j_gene: TRBJ2-2; CDR3nt: TGTGCCAGCAGCGTAGCGGCGCCCGGCGGGGCGAACACCGGGGAGCTGTTTTTT; CDR3aa: CASSVAAPGGANTGELFF
v_gene: TRBV13; abundance: few; d_gene: NA; j_gene: TRBJ1-3; CDR3nt: TGTGCCAGCAGCCACCGCCCAGGACGGATTGGAAACACCATATATTTT; CDR3aa: CASSHRPGRIGNTIYF
v_gene: TRBV11-2; abundance: NA; d_gene: NA; j_gene: TRBJ1-4; CDR3nt: TGTGCCAGCAGCTTGTTGTCGGGCAGTTCTAATGAAAAACTGTTTTTT; CDR3aa: CASSLLSGSSNEKLFF
v_gene: TRBV7-9; abundance: NA; d_gene: TRBD1; j_gene: TRBJ1-1; CDR3nt: TGTGCCAGCAGCCGGGACAGGGGGACTGAAGCTTTCTTT; CDR3aa: CASSRDRGTEAFF
v_gene: TRBV7-9; abundance: few; d_gene: TRBD1; j_gene: TRBJ2-5; CDR3nt: TGTGCCAGCAGCTCCCCCCGGGACAGTCGACGCCAAGAGACCCAGTACTTC; CDR3aa: CASSSPRDSRRQETQYF
v_gene: TRBV20-1; abundance: NA; d_gene: TRBD2; j_gene: TRBJ2-1; CDR3nt: TGCAGTGCAGCTAGCGGGGGACCTAACAATGAGCAGTTCTTC; CDR3aa: CSAASGGPNNEQFF
v_gene: TRBV7-2; abundance: few; d_gene: NA; j_gene: TRBJ1-1; CDR3nt: TGTGCCAGCAGCGAAGGGTGGGGGATTAAAGCTTTCTTT; CDR3aa: CASSEGWGIKAFF
v_gene: TRBV10-3; abundance: few; d_gene: NA; j_gene: TRBJ1-2; CDR3nt: TGTGCCATCCAGGAGTCGGGGGAATCAAACTATGGCTACACCTTC; CDR3aa: CAIQESGESNYGYTF
v_gene: TRBV7-9; abundance: many; d_gene: TRBD1; j_gene: TRBJ2-3; CDR3nt: TGTGCCAGCAGCTTACCCCGTGACAGGGTTGGGCAGTATTTT; CDR3aa: CASSLPRDRVGQYF
v_gene: TRBV5-4; abundance: NA; d_gene: TRBD2; j_gene: TRBJ2-5; CDR3nt: TGTGCCAGCAGCTTGGACGGGGGGTCCCACCACGAGACCCAGTACTTC; CDR3aa: CASSLDGGSHHETQYF
v_gene: TRBV25-1; abundance: NA; d_gene: NA; j_gene: TRBJ2-1; CDR3nt: TGTGCCAGCAGTCCGGGGCACAATGAGCAGTTCTTC; CDR3aa: CASSPGHNEQFF
v_gene: TRBV7-3; abundance: many; d_gene: NA; j_gene: TRBJ2-1; CDR3nt: TGTGCCAGCAGCCTGTCCCCATTGGGCTTCTCGGGGAATGAGCAGTTCTTC; CDR3aa: CASSLSPLGFSGNEQFF
v_gene: TRBV7-2; abundance: many; d_gene: NA; j_gene: TRBJ1-6; CDR3nt: TGTGCCAGCAGCTCCGATACCTGGTTGGGGTCCCCTAATTCACCCCTCCACTTT; CDR3aa: CASSSDTWLGSPNSPLHF
v_gene: TRBV7-9; abundance: NA; d_gene: NA; j_gene: TRBJ1-5; CDR3nt: TGTGCCAGCAGCTTAAACACGTGGGGCGATCAGCCCCAGCATTTT; CDR3aa: CASSLNTWGDQPQHF
v_gene: TRBV4-3; abundance: NA; d_gene: NA; j_gene: TRBJ1-2; CDR3nt: TGCGCCAGCAGCCAAGATATGGTCCCTAACTATGGCTACACCTTC; CDR3aa: CASSQDMVPNYGYTF
v_gene: TRBV18; abundance: few; d_gene: TRBD2; j_gene: TRBJ2-1; CDR3nt: TGTGCCAGCTCCCCGCCAGCCAGCGGGGTGGTTGGTGAGCAGTTCTTC; CDR3aa: CASSPPASGVVGEQFF
v_gene: TRBV4-3; abundance: NA; d_gene: NA; j_gene: TRBJ1-1; CDR3nt: TGCGCCAGCAGCCAAGATTTAGGAAGAATGGACGGTGAAGCTTTCTTT; CDR3aa: CASSQDLGRMDGEAFF
v_gene: TRBV19; abundance: NA; d_gene: NA; j_gene: TRBJ1-4; CDR3nt: TGTGCCAGTAGAATCTACCGGGCAAGCCCTGGGAAACTGTTTTTT; CDR3aa: CASRIYRASPGKLFF
v_gene: TRBV2; abundance: few; d_gene: NA; j_gene: TRBJ1-1; CDR3nt: TGTGCCAGCAGGGACAGAGGCGGAATGAACACTGAAGCTTTCTTT; CDR3aa: CASRDRGGMNTEAFF
v_gene: TRBV29-1; abundance: few; d_gene: NA; j_gene: TRBJ1-1; CDR3nt: TGCAGCGTAAGCAGGGTACTTAAGGACACTGAAGCTTTCTTT; CDR3aa: CSVSRVLKDTEAFF
v_gene: TRBV6-5; abundance: NA; d_gene: NA; j_gene: TRBJ2-6; CDR3nt: TGTGCCAGCAGTTATAAGACAGCTGGGGCCAACGTCCTGACTTTC; CDR3aa: CASSYKTAGANVLTF
v_gene: TRBV5-1; abundance: NA; d_gene: NA; j_gene: TRBJ2-1; CDR3nt: TGCGCCAGCAGCCCTCCTGCAGGATCCGGGAATGAGCAGTTCTTC; CDR3aa: CASSPPAGSGNEQFF
v_gene: TRBV18; abundance: NA; d_gene: NA; j_gene: TRBJ1-5; CDR3nt: TGTGCCAGCTCACCAGGGGCCGGCAATCAGCCCCAGCATTTT; CDR3aa: CASSPGAGNQPQHF
v_gene: TRBV6-5; abundance: NA; d_gene: NA; j_gene: TRBJ2-7; CDR3nt: TGTGCCAGCAGCGATTACAGGACCCGCGAGCAGTACTTC; CDR3aa: CASSDYRTREQYF
v_gene: TRBV7-2; abundance: NA; d_gene: NA; j_gene: TRBJ1-2; CDR3nt: TGTGCCAGCAGCTTAGCGCCCGGCCAGGGCTATGGCTACACCTTC; CDR3aa: CASSLAPGQGYGYTF
v_gene: TRBV3-1; abundance: once; d_gene: TRBD1; j_gene: TRBJ2-1; CDR3nt: TGTGCCAGCAGCCAGAGGGACAGGGGAGGTGAGCAGTTCTTC; CDR3aa: CASSQRDRGGEQFF
v_gene: TRBV7-2; abundance: NA; d_gene: NA; j_gene: TRBJ1-1; CDR3nt: TGTGCCAGCAGGACAGGTTTGGATGCTTTCTTT; CDR3aa: CASRTGLDAFF
v_gene: TRBV6-5; abundance: many; d_gene: NA; j_gene: TRBJ1-5; CDR3nt: TGTGCCAGCAGTTACAACGGGGCTCAGCCCCAGCATTTT; CDR3aa: CASSYNGAQPQHF
v_gene: TRBV21-1; abundance: NA; d_gene: NA; j_gene: TRBJ2-4; CDR3nt: TGTGCCAGCAGCAACCCAGGGATAAACATTCAGTACTTC; CDR3aa: CASSNPGINIQYF
v_gene: TRBV7-9; abundance: few; d_gene: TRBD2; j_gene: TRBJ2-1; CDR3nt: TGTGCCAGCAGCCCTACTAGCGGGGGGTTCTTC; CDR3aa: CASSPTSGGFF
v_gene: TRBV5-1; abundance: many; d_gene: TRBD1; j_gene: TRBJ2-1; CDR3nt: TGCGCCAGCCACGAGACAGGGGCAGAGGGTGAGCAGTTCTTC; CDR3aa: CASHETGAEGEQFF
v_gene: TRBV20-1; abundance: few; d_gene: NA; j_gene: TRBJ2-2; CDR3nt: TGCAGTGCTAGAGAAGGGGGTTGGAGCACCGGGGAGCTGTTTTTT; CDR3aa: CSAREGGWSTGELFF
v_gene: TRBV25-1; abundance: few; d_gene: TRBD2; j_gene: TRBJ2-2; CDR3nt: TGTGCCAGCAGTCTAGCGGGGGAGCACGGGGAGCTGTTTTTT; CDR3aa: CASSLAGEHGELFF
v_gene: TRBV2; abundance: many; d_gene: TRBD2; j_gene: TRBJ2-5; CDR3nt: TGTGCCAGCAGTGATGTCCCGGGGGGGGAGACCCAGTACTTC; CDR3aa: CASSDVPGGETQYF
v_gene: TRBV2; abundance: few; d_gene: NA; j_gene: TRBJ1-1; CDR3nt: TGTGCCAGCACTTCTGGCCTACCGGGTCGGAACACTGAAGCTTTCTTT; CDR3aa: CASTSGLPGRNTEAFF
v_gene: TRBV4-1; abundance: few; d_gene: TRBD1; j_gene: TRBJ1-2; CDR3nt: TGCGCCAGCAGCCAGAATACGCCGGGACAGGGTGGCTACACCTTC; CDR3aa: CASSQNTPGQGGYTF
v_gene: TRBV5-1; abundance: NA; d_gene: TRBD1; j_gene: TRBJ1-1; CDR3nt: TGCGCCAGCAGCACAGGACAGGGGAGTACAGAAGCTTTCTTT; CDR3aa: CASSTGQGSTEAFF
v_gene: TRBV3-1; abundance: few; d_gene: NA; j_gene: TRBJ1-1; CDR3nt: TGTGCCAGCAGCCAAGCCCCAATGACCACTGAAGCTTTCTTT; CDR3aa: CASSQAPMTTEAFF